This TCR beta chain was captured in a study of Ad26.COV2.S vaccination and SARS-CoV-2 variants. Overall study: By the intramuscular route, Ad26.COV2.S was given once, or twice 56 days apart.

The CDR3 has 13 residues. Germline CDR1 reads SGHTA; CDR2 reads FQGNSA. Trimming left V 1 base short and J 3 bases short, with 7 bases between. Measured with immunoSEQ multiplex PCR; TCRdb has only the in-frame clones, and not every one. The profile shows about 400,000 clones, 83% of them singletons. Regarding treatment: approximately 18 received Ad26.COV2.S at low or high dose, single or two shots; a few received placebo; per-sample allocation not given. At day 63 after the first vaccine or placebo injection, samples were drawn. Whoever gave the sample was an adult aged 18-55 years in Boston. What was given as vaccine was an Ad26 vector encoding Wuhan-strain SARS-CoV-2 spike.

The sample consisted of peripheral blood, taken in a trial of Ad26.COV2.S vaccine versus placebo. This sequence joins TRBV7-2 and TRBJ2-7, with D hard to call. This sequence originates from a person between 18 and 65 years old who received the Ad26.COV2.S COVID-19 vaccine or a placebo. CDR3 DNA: TGTGCCAGCAGCTTAGACGACAACTACGAGCAGTACTTC. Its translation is CASSLDDNYEQYF.